Sequencing of this T cell receptor (beta chain) was carried out in a study of cytomegalovirus exposure and HLA in healthy donors. Study in general: Within the Caucasian-associated ancestry cluster were under 85% of the approximately 390 genotyped donors. Notes on the study in general: Most subjects' HLA-A and HLA-B alleles were reportedly predicted from TCR beta sequences. Most CMV-associated TCR beta chains were later found to appear HLA-restricted.

As for this clone: The antigen is undetermined.

Every donor was a healthy person donating bone marrow. Primers: 60 Vbeta forward and 13 Jbeta reverse. Data came from immunoSEQ multiplex PCR; TCRdb stores just in-frame clones and leaves some out. The table has around 130,000 clones, about 70% seen once; the top ten hold 2% to 3%. CDR3 length: 13 amino acids. With V trimmed by 5 bases and J by 6 bases, 5 bases remained unmatched. Germline V gene lookup returns CDR1 SNHLY and CDR2 FYNNEI. The V call is TRBV2, the J call TRBJ1-1; 8 bases map to TRBD1. Sequencing was carried out using PBMCs. The source is an older woman in good health and CMV-seropositive. CDR3: CASSIQGAAEAFF. For the CDR3, the DNA is TGTGCCAGCAGTATTCAGGGGGCGGCTGAAGCTTTCTTT.